This T cell receptor beta chain was profiled in a study of cytomegalovirus exposure and HLA in healthy donors. 60 Vbeta and 13 Jbeta primers were used in PCR. Some clones are missing from TCRdb's copy, which holds only in-frame ones; the method was immunoSEQ multiplex PCR. This table has roughly 140,000 clones, about 80% appearing once. CDR3 size: 15 residues. Trimming stripped 4 bases from V and 0 bases from J, with 11 bases between. Germline assignment: CDR1 KGHSH and CDR2 LQKENI. Study outcomes and limitations: A list of approximately 150 TCR beta chains associated with cytomegalovirus was given. TCR beta chains associated with HLA were, in a later analysis, more clonally expanded than equally common others.

For this clone: Its specificity is unknown.

The source is a woman in her fifties or sixties in good health and CMV-seropositive. The rearrangement joins TRBV18 to TRBJ2-3; D gene unclear. The specimen was PBMCs. CDR3 in amino acids: CASSLGFSSTDTQYF. CDR3 coding DNA: TGTGCCAGCTCACTCGGGTTTTCTAGCACAGATACGCAGTATTTT.